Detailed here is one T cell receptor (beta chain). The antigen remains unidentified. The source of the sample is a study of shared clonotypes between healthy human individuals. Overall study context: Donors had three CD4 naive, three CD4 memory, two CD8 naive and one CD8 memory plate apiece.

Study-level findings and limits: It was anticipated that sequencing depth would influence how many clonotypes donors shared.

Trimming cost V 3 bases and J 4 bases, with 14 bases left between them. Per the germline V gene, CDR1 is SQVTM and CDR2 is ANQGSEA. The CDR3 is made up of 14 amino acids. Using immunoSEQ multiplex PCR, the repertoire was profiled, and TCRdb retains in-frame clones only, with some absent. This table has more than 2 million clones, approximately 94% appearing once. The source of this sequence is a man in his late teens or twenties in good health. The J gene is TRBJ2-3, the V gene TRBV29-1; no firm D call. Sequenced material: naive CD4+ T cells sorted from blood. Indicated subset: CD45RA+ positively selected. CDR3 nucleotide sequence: TGCAGCGTTGAGGACGGGTGGTACGCAGATACGCAGTATTTT. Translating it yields CSVEDGWYADTQYF.